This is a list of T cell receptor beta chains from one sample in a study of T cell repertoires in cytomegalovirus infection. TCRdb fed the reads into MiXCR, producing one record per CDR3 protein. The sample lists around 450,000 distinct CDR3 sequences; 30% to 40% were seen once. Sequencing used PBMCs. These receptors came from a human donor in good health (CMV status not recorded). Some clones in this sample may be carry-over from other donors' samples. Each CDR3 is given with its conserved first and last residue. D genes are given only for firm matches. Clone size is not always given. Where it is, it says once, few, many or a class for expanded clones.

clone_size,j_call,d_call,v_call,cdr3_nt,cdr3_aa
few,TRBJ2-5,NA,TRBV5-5,TGTGCCAGCACCCAGTGGTTGCAAGAGACCCAGTACTTC,CASTQWLQETQYF
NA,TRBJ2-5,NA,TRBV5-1,TGCGCCAGCAGCTTGGTTCCTGACGTCGGGACCCAGTACTTC,CASSLVPDVGTQYF
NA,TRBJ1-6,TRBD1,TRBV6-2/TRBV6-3,TGTGCCAGCAGTTACCCGGGACAGACAGAATCTTCACCCCTCCACTTT,CASSYPGQTESSPLHF
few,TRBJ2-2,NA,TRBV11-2,TGTGCCAGCAGCCAGCTTCAGGGAAAACCCGGGGAGCTGTTTTTT,CASSQLQGKPGELFF
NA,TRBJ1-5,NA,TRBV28,TGTGCCAGCAGTTTGATGGTTGGGGCTAATCAGCCCCAGCATTTT,CASSLMVGANQPQHF
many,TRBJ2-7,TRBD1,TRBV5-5,TGTGCCAGCAGCTTGGAGACAGGGTTGGCAATCGAGCAGTACTTC,CASSLETGLAIEQYF
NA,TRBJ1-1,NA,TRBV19,TGTGCCAGTAGTATAGATGTTGACCCTAACACTGAAGCTTTCTTT,CASSIDVDPNTEAFF
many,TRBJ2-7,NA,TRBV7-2,TGTGCCAGCAGCAGGATTCACAGCTCCTACGAGCAGTACTTC,CASSRIHSSYEQYF
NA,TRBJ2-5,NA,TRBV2,TGTGCCAGCAGTGAAAGGTCCCCCGCGGAGACCCAGTACTTC,CASSERSPAETQYF
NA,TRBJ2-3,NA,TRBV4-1,TGCGCCAGCAGAAACACGGGGGTCACAGATACGCAGTATTTT,CASRNTGVTDTQYF
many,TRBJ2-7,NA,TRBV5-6,TGTGCCAGCAGCTTGAAGGGTGGTGAGCAGTACTTC,CASSLKGGEQYF
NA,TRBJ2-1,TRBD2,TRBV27,TGTGCCAGCAGTTTTAGACTAGCGGGGGGGGTCCGAGTCAATGAGCAGTTCTTC,CASSFRLAGGVRVNEQFF